The TCR beta chain described here comes from a study of T-cell reconstitution after alpha-beta-depleted transplantation in children. This clonotype has only a few counts. From germline, CDR1 is SGHTA and CDR2 FQGNSA. The CDR3 is 19 residues long. Germline trimming cut 1 base from V and 3 bases from J; bases unmatched to any gene: 15. Preparation of the TCRbeta library was carried out with unique molecular identifiers. TCRdb reprocessed the PCR reads via MiXCR and lists one record per CDR3 protein. The table has roughly 340,000 distinct CDR3 sequences, about 16% seen once. The rearrangement links TRBV7-2 to TRBJ2-5, with 9 nucleotides matching TRBD2. This clonotype was obtained from a male patient between 2 and 9 years old who had a stem cell transplant for acute lymphoblastic leukemia, so the T cells may come from the graft donor. The sample in question was PBMCs, mostly from graft donor cells, obtained 360 days after TCRalphabeta/CD19-depleted stem cell transplant. Here the CDR3 reads CASSLGLAGLPGREETQYF. The DNA for the CDR3 is TGTGCCAGCAGCTTAGGGCTAGCGGGACTCCCGGGCAGAGAAGAGACCCAGTACTTC.